Presented here are 18 T cell receptor beta chains from one specimen sequenced in a study of blood T cell repertoires in COVID-19. TCRdb's copy holds only in-frame clones and misses some; the assay was immunoSEQ multiplex PCR. There are approximately 120,000 clones in the sample; 85% to 90% occur only once, and just over 6.5% lies in the top ten. The sequenced sample was peripheral blood. The receptors derive from a man of 80 years or more with active or convalescent COVID-19.

CDR3 region: CASSQTPGGSYEQYF. The CDR3 nucleotides are TGTGCCAGCAGCCAAACCCCAGGGGGCTCCTACGAGCAGTACTTC. The chain is built from TRBV3-1 (or the pseudogene TRBV3-2) and TRBJ2-7, with 7 bases lining up with TRBD1. This CDR3 has 15 amino acids. Germline V gives CDR1 LGHDT, CDR2 YNNKEL (reference sequence). Losses at the gene ends were 2 bases for V and 0 bases for J; bases not matched to a gene: 4.

This rearrangement joins TRBV7-3 to TRBJ1-2, with D uncertain. The V gene lost 2 bases and the J gene lost 7 bases, with 11 bases spanning the gap. The CDR3 extends over 13 amino acids. Looked up from germline, CDR1 is SGHTA and CDR2 is FQGTGA. The DNA of the CDR3 is TGTGCCAGCAGCTTAGATTGGAGTCGTGGCTACACCTTC. This translates into CASSLDWSRGYTF.

The count of this clone is one. V gene TRBV10-3 combines with J gene TRBJ1-3, with 10 bases identical to TRBD1. The germline V gene has CDR1 ENHRY and CDR2 SYGVKD. The V gene end was trimmed by 2 bases and the J gene end by 0 bases; junction bases not matched to a gene: 7. The CDR3 has 18 amino acids. CDR3 bases: TGTGCCATCAGTGAGACGGGGACAGGGGCGTTCTCTGGAAACACCATATATTTT. It encodes CAISETGTGAFSGNTIYF.

CDR3 residues: CASSPGTMNTEAFF. CDR3 coding DNA: TGTGCCAGCAGCCCAGGAACCATGAACACTGAAGCTTTCTTT. This chain joins TRBV7-8 and TRBJ1-1; D remains unclear. The length of the CDR3 is 14 residues. The germline CDR1 and CDR2 sequences are SGHVS and FQNEAQ. The V gene lost 5 bases and the J gene lost 0 bases, with 10 bases spanning the gap.

The chain joins TRBV5-1 to TRBJ1-3; TRBD1 matches 7 bases. Germline-derived CDR1 and CDR2 are SGHRS and YFSETQ. The CDR3 extends over 13 amino acids. V lost 1 base to trimming and J lost 8 bases; unmatched junction nucleotides: 3. The DNA of the CDR3 is TGCGCCAGCAGCTTGAGACAGGGAGACACCATATATTTT. Protein product: CASSLRQGDTIYF.

The chain employs TRBV6-5 and TRBJ1-2; the D gene is possibly TRBD1 (5 bases). The CDR3 spans 12 residues. CDR1 and CDR2 from the germline V gene are MNHEY and SVGAGI. Trimming took off 7 bases at V and 4 bases at J, with 10 bases between the two ends. The CDR3 reads CASTQGVYGYTF. In DNA form, the CDR3 reads TGTGCCAGCACCCAAGGGGTCTATGGCTACACCTTC.

The V call is TRBV19, the J call TRBJ1-2; 7 bases fit TRBD1. Trimming took 3 bases from V and 2 from J; bases not matched to a gene: 9. The germline CDR1 and CDR2 sequences are LNHDA and SQIVND (reference sequence). The CDR3 sequence is 16 residues long. CDR3 nucleotide sequence: TGTGCCAGTAGTATTTTTCATGGGACAGAGAACTATGGCTACACCTTC. Protein product: CASSIFHGTENYGYTF.

The chain is built from TRBV18 and TRBJ1-6; D perhaps matches TRBD1 (5 bases). The CDR3 loop spans 14 amino acids. V was trimmed by 4 bases and J by 10 bases, leaving 14 bases between them. Germline CDR1 reads KGHSH; CDR2 reads LQKENI. Here the CDR3 reads CASSRGQQGSPLHF. The CDR3 DNA sequence: TGTGCCAGCTCACGGGGCCAGCAAGGCTCACCCCTCCACTTT.

This clone has a count of ten or more. The rearrangement uses TRBV15 and TRBJ2-3, with a weak D call TRBD2 (5 bases). The germline V gene encodes CDR1 LNHNV and CDR2 YYDKDF (reference sequence). V was trimmed by 1 base and J by 2 bases, leaving 7 bases between them. The CDR3 runs to 14 residues. CDR3 in DNA: TGTGCCACCAGCAGAGGTAGCGTCACAGATACGCAGTATTTT. Translating gives CATSRGSVTDTQYF. The whole variable domain, remainder taken from reference TRBV15 and TRBJ2-3, is DAMVIQNPRYQVTQFGKPVTLSCSQTLNHNVMYWYQQKSSQAPKLLFHYYDKDFNNEADTPDNFQSRRPNTSFCFLDIRSPGLGDTAMYLCATSRGSVTDTQYFGPGTRLTVL.

This clone was observed once. The chain links TRBV19 to TRBJ2-5; TRBD2 matches 14 bases. Losses at the gene ends were 5 bases for V and 4 bases for J; bases not matched to a gene: 12. This CDR3 is built from 18 residues. Germline-derived CDR1 and CDR2 are LNHDA and SQIVND (reference sequence). Here the CDR3 reads CASSGLAGGKGYPETQYF. Here the CDR3 DNA reads TGTGCCAGTAGTGGACTAGCGGGAGGAAAGGGTTACCCAGAGACCCAGTACTTC.

V gene TRBV6-2 or TRBV6-3 combines with J gene TRBJ2-7, with 8 bases aligning to TRBD1. CDR1 MNHEY and CDR2 SVGEGT come from the germline V gene. The CDR3 sequence is 15 residues long. The ends lost 6 bases at V and 3 bases at J; junction bases unmatched: 10. The CDR3 coding sequence is TGTGCCAGCAGCCCCCACGGGACAGGAAACTACGAGCAGTACTTC. Its protein is CASSPHGTGNYEQYF.

The J gene is TRBJ1-1, the V gene TRBV5-1; D might be TRBD1 (5 bases). The CDR3 is 19 amino acids. From germline, CDR1 is SGHRS and CDR2 YFSETQ. With 0 bases removed from V and 1 base from J, the gap between germline ends came to 22 bases. CDR3 amino acids: CASSLDSRTTFGGNTEAFF. DNA of the CDR3: TGCGCCAGCAGCTTGGACAGCAGGACCACTTTCGGGGGGAACACTGAAGCTTTCTTT.

Regarding this clone: Within the sample, other DNA sequences also encode this same CDR3. This sequence joins TRBV27 and TRBJ2-7; TRBD2 is a possible D gene (5 bases). CDR1 MNHEY and CDR2 SMNVEV come from the germline V gene (reference sequence). This CDR3 comprises 10 residues. Trimming removed 8 bases at V and 7 bases at J, with 9 bases between. The DNA of the CDR3 is TGTGCCAGCGGCCAGCGGGAGCAGTACTTC. This gives the protein CASGQREQYF.

The chain is built from TRBV7-9 and TRBJ2-6, with D uncertain. With 2 bases removed from V and 0 bases from J, the gap between germline ends came to 14 bases. Germline V lookup: CDR1 SEHNR, CDR2 FQNEAQ (reference sequence). This CDR3 is 18 amino acids long. The CDR3 DNA sequence: TGTGCCAGCAGCTTAACGGTGGTAACCTTCTCTGGGGCCAACGTCCTGACTTTC. Its translation: CASSLTVVTFSGANVLTF.

V usage is TRBV7-2 and J usage is TRBJ2-5; a weak D match, TRBD1 (6 bases). This CDR3 comprises 13 residues. Trimming shortened V by 6 bases and J by 1 base, and 9 bases separated the two germline ends. Germline V gene data show CDR1 as SGHTA and CDR2 as FQGNSA. Written as DNA, the CDR3 is TGTGCCAGCAGTGGACAGATCCAAGAGACCCAGTACTTC. Encoded protein: CASSGQIQETQYF.

This chain links TRBV27 with TRBJ2-5, with D possibly being TRBD2 (5 bases). Trimming took off 6 bases at V and 9 bases at J, with 8 bases between the two ends. The CDR3 runs 10 residues. Germline assignment: CDR1 MNHEY and CDR2 SMNVEV (reference sequence). The CDR3 nucleotides read TGTGCCAGCAGCTACGGGGCCCAGTACTTC. Translating gives CASSYGAQYF.

This rearrangement joins TRBV4-2 to TRBJ2-7; 8 bases fit TRBD2. CDR3 length equals 17 residues. Germline V gene lookup returns CDR1 LGHNA and CDR2 YNFKEQ. V lost 0 bases to trimming and J lost 4 bases; unmatched junction nucleotides: 11. CDR3 sequence reads: CASSQDQEGLEKYEQYF. The DNA of the CDR3 is TGTGCCAGCAGCCAAGATCAAGAGGGACTAGAGAAATACGAGCAGTACTTC.

V gene TRBV29-1 combines with J gene TRBJ2-1; the D gene is possibly TRBD2 (5 bases). This CDR3 spans 12 amino acids. The germline gives CDR1 SQVTM, CDR2 ANQGSEA. V was clipped by 7 bases and J by 4 bases, with 11 bases between them. This chain's CDR3 is CSADAGYNEQFF. The DNA of the CDR3 is TGCAGCGCTGACGCGGGTTACAATGAGCAGTTCTTC.